The 27 T cell receptor beta chains reported below all come from one sample, sequenced in a study of cytomegalovirus exposure and HLA in healthy donors. Use of 60 Vbeta and 13 Jbeta primers characterized the PCR. Generated by immunoSEQ multiplex PCR, the TCRdb table keeps only in-frame clones and is missing some. The data show some 140,000 clones, 75% to 90% seen once. Sequences were obtained from PBMCs. All receptors derive from a woman aged 50 to 65 in good health and CMV-seropositive.

The V and J genes are TRBV7-8 and TRBJ1-1; no reliable D call. This CDR3 is 14 amino acids long. The germline V gene has CDR1 SGHVS and CDR2 FQNEAQ. Trimming stripped 2 bases from V and 1 base from J, with 8 bases between. In DNA, the CDR3 is TGTGCCAGCAGCTTATCTGGGCAGAACACTGAAGCTTTCTTT. It yields the protein CASSLSGQNTEAFF.

The gene calls are TRBV30 and TRBJ2-1; 11 positions agree with TRBD2. This CDR3 contains 16 residues. CDR1 and CDR2 (germline): GTSNPN, SVGIG (reference sequence). Unmatched junction bases numbered 8, after V lost 0 bases and J lost 7 bases. CDR3 sequence: CAWSVKVGLAVNEQFF. DNA of the CDR3: TGTGCCTGGAGTGTAAAGGTGGGACTAGCGGTAAATGAGCAGTTCTTC.

The chain has TRBV7-2 and TRBJ1-1, with 7 nucleotides matching TRBD1. Germline lookup yields CDR1 SGHTA and CDR2 FQGNSA. The CDR3 totals 13 residues. The V segment lost 5 bases and the J segment 5 bases; nucleotides outside the gene matches: 5. The CDR3 nucleotides are TGTGCCAGCAGCACACAGGGGTGGACTGAAGCTTTCTTT. It codes for CASSTQGWTEAFF. Full variable domain (missing parts from reference TRBV7-2 and TRBJ1-1): GAGVSQSPSNKVTEKGKDVELRCDPISGHTALYWYRQSLGQGLEFLIYFQGNSAPDKSGLPSDRFSAERTGGSVSTLTIQRTQQEDSAVYLCASSTQGWTEAFFGQGTRLTVV.

This chain connects TRBV7-2 to TRBJ2-7; D uncertain. V dropped 0 bases and J dropped 7 bases, with 7 bases sitting between them. The CDR3 is made up of 12 amino acids. CDR1 is SGHTA and CDR2 is FQGNSA in the germline V gene. The CDR3 DNA follows: TGTGCCAGCAGCTTAGCCATCGGGGAGCAGTACTTC. Protein sequence: CASSLAIGEQYF.

Written as DNA, the CDR3 is TGTGCCAGCAGCTTAGGTACAGGGGCAGATACGCAGTATTTT. Translated, it gives CASSLGTGADTQYF. The V call is TRBV7-9, the J call TRBJ2-3; 7 bases fit TRBD1. The germline CDR1 and CDR2 sequences are SEHNR and FQNEAQ (reference sequence). This CDR3 spans 14 amino acids. V shed 1 base, J shed 4 bases, and the junction held 2 bases outside the gene matches.

This sequence joins TRBV19 and TRBJ1-5; D is uncertain. V was trimmed by 8 bases and J by 0 bases, leaving 8 bases between them. The length of the CDR3 is 13 residues. Germline CDR1 and CDR2: LNHDA and SQIVND (reference sequence). The CDR3 bases are TGTGCCAGTGCGGTCTATAGCAATCAGCCCCAGCATTTT. It is translated as CASAVYSNQPQHF. The complete variable domain, with remaining parts taken from reference TRBV19 and TRBJ1-5, reads DGGITQSPKYLFRKEGQNVTLSCEQNLNHDAMYWYRQDPGQGLRLIYYSQIVNDFQKGDIAEGYSVSREKKESFPLTVTSAQKNPTAFYLCASAVYSNQPQHFGDGTRLSIL.

V usage is TRBV19 and J usage is TRBJ1-2; a weak D match, TRBD1 (6 bases). V was clipped by 8 bases and J by 3 bases, with 16 bases between them. The CDR3 sequence is 14 residues long. Germline values: CDR1 LNHDA, CDR2 SQIVND (reference sequence). Here the CDR3 DNA reads TGTGCCAGTTCTACGTGGGGGGGCGACTATGGCTACACCTTC. Amino acids: CASSTWGGDYGYTF.

The gene calls are TRBV27 and TRBJ1-4, with 7 bases matching TRBD1. V trimming: 6 bases; J trimming: 13 bases; junction bases outside the gene matches: 14. Germline V gene sequence: CDR1 MNHEY, CDR2 SMNVEV (reference sequence). There are 14 residues in the CDR3. The CDR3 here is CASSRTGSYGGLFF. The CDR3 DNA is TGTGCCAGCAGCCGGACAGGCTCTTACGGGGGACTGTTTTTT. The entire variable domain, with the rest obtained from reference TRBV27 and TRBJ1-4, is as follows: EAQVTQNPRYLITVTGKKLTVTCSQNMNHEYMSWYRQDPGLGLRQIYYSMNVEVTDKGDVPEGYKVSRKEKRNFPLILESPSPNQTSLYFCASSRTGSYGGLFFGSGTQLSVL.

About this clone: The same CDR3 can be traced to other DNA sequences in this sample. This chain connects TRBV5-1 to TRBJ2-7; 11 bases are a match to TRBD2. Trimming cost V 3 bases and J 4 bases; bases outside gene matches: 9. The germline CDR1 and CDR2 sequences are SGHRS and YFSETQ. This CDR3 region has 16 residues. CDR3 residues: CASSSTAGTSGYEQYF. The DNA for the CDR3 is TGCGCCAGCAGCTCAACAGCCGGGACTAGCGGATACGAGCAGTACTTC.

The count of this clone is one. The V gene is TRBV5-6, the J gene TRBJ2-1; TRBD2 matches at 7 bases. The CDR3 has 14 amino acids. Germline V gene lookup returns CDR1 SGHDT and CDR2 YYEEEE. After removal of 4 bases from V and 5 bases from J, the junction contained 6 bases not matched to a gene. Here the CDR3 reads CASSAGTINNEQFF. DNA for the CDR3: TGTGCCAGCAGCGCCGGGACTATTAACAATGAGCAGTTCTTC. The variable domain in full, completed from reference TRBV5-6 and TRBJ2-1, reads DAGVTQSPTHLIKTRGQQVTLRCSPKSGHDTVSWYQQALGQGPQFIFQYYEEEERQRGNFPDRFSGHQFPNYSSELNVNALLLGDSALYLCASSAGTINNEQFFGPGTRLTVL.

This rearrangement joins TRBV28 to TRBJ2-1; D is unclear. The germline gives CDR1 MDHEN, CDR2 SYDVKM. V lost 3 bases to trimming and J lost 6 bases, with 9 bases between them. CDR3 length: 13 amino acids. The CDR3 sequence is CASSFTFLNEQFF. In DNA form, the CDR3 reads TGTGCCAGCAGTTTTACTTTCCTCAATGAGCAGTTCTTC.

The chain carries TRBV28 and TRBJ1-1; possibly TRBD1 for D (5 bases). This CDR3 region has 15 residues. Germline V CDR1 and CDR2: MDHEN, SYDVKM. V dropped 6 bases and J dropped 1 base, with 15 bases sitting between them. For the CDR3, the DNA is TGTGCCAGCAGGCCGCATCCCGGACAGAACACTGAAGCTTTCTTT. Translated: CASRPHPGQNTEAFF.

This chain uses TRBV6-4 with TRBJ2-2; the match to TRBD2 covers 12 bases. Germline CDR1 reads MRHNA; CDR2 reads SNTAGT. The V and J ends lost 6 bases and 1 base, in that order; junction bases with no gene match: 9. The CDR3 contains 18 residues. The CDR3 region has the DNA TGTGCCAGCAGCTCCAGACTAGCGGGGGCCGTGAACACCGGGGAGCTGTTTTTT. This codes for CASSSRLAGAVNTGELFF.

The chain joins TRBV5-4 to TRBJ2-1; D might be TRBD1 (6 bases). V gave up 4 bases and J gave up 2 bases, with 7 bases separating them. Germline CDR1 reads SGHNT; CDR2 reads YYREEE (reference sequence). CDR3 length equals 13 residues. CDR3 DNA sequence: TGTGCCAGCAGCCGGGACACCTACAATGAGCAGTTCTTC. This translates into CASSRDTYNEQFF.

The chain employs TRBV9 and TRBJ2-7; weak D call: TRBD2 (5 bases). V shed 0 bases and J shed 5 bases, with 15 bases lying between them. This CDR3 is 15 amino acids long. CDR1 and CDR2 (germline): SGDLS, YYNGEE. CDR3 DNA sequence: TGTGCCAGCAGCGTAGAAGGGAGAAGGGAGAACGAGCAGTACTTC. This encodes CASSVEGRRENEQYF. The full variable domain, with the rest looked up from reference TRBV9 and TRBJ2-7, is DSGVTQTPKHLITATGQRVTLRCSPRSGDLSVYWYQQSLDQGLQFLIQYYNGEERAKGNILERFSAQQFPDLHSELNLSSLELGDSALYFCASSVEGRRENEQYFGPGTRLTVT.

The rearrangement uses TRBV28 and TRBJ1-5; D might be TRBD1 (5 bases). The CDR3 extends over 14 amino acids. Germline values: CDR1 MDHEN, CDR2 SYDVKM. Trimming pared 7 bases from V and 3 bases from J, leaving 13 bases between. CDR3 nucleotides: TGTGCCAGCAACGTGGGGGGGACCAATCAGCCCCAGCATTTT. Its translation: CASNVGGTNQPQHF.

This clone was picked up one time. CDR3 DNA: TGTGCTAGTGGTTCGGCGACAGGCCAAGAGACCCAGTACTTC. It translates to CASGSATGQETQYF. The chain is built from TRBV12-5 and TRBJ2-5, with D possibly being TRBD1 (6 bases). The germline CDR1 and CDR2 sequences are LGHNT and FRNRAP. This CDR3 has 14 residues. V was shortened by 4 bases and J by 1 base, with 10 bases between the two germline ends.

This clone has a handful of counts. The gene calls are TRBV2 and TRBJ1-1; D is uncertain. Between the trimmed V and J ends, which lost 5 bases and 0 bases, there was a span of 7 bases. CDR3 length: 13 amino acids. Per germline, CDR1 SNHLY and CDR2 FYNNEI. The CDR3 sequence: CASSPEMNTEAFF. The CDR3 DNA sequence: TGTGCCAGCAGTCCGGAGATGAACACTGAAGCTTTCTTT.

V usage is TRBV11-3 and J usage is TRBJ2-5, with 7 bases matching TRBD1. Trimming took 5 bases from V and 7 from J; bases not matched to a gene: 13. The CDR3 runs to 15 residues. In germline, CDR1 is SGHNT, CDR2 YENEEA. CDR3: CASSPPPGQLGTQYF. The CDR3 DNA follows: TGTGCCAGCAGCCCACCTCCGGGACAGCTGGGGACCCAGTACTTC.

This clone was observed a single time. V and J are TRBV27 and TRBJ2-5, with D perhaps TRBD1 (5 bases). Germline CDR1 MNHEY, CDR2 SMNVEV (reference sequence). This CDR3 comprises 14 residues. The V gene lost 2 bases and the J gene lost 2 bases, with 9 bases spanning the gap. CDR3 residues: CASSLRGSQETQYF. CDR3 coding DNA: TGTGCCAGCAGTTTAAGGGGATCTCAAGAGACCCAGTACTTC.

This clone was detected once. The chain combines TRBV7-2 with TRBJ1-5, with 7 positions matching TRBD1. Germline-derived CDR1 and CDR2 are SGHTA and FQGNSA. The ends lost 3 bases at V and 9 bases at J; junction bases unmatched: 8. CDR3 length: 14 residues. In DNA, the CDR3 is TGTGCCAGCAGCTTTGGGCCGACAGGGTTGCCCCAGCATTTT. Translated, it gives CASSFGPTGLPQHF.

The J gene is TRBJ1-4, the V gene TRBV2; tentative D call: TRBD1 (5 bases). V was pared by 8 bases and J by 3 bases, with 13 bases between. Germline V gene data show CDR1 as SNHLY and CDR2 as FYNNEI. CDR3 size: 14 residues. CDR3 amino acids: CASDSIRANEKLFF. CDR3 nucleotides: TGTGCCAGCGACAGTATTCGAGCTAATGAAAAACTGTTTTTT. Drawing the rest from reference TRBV2 and TRBJ1-4, the complete variable domain is EPEVTQTPSHQVTQMGQEVILRCVPISNHLYFYWYRQILGQKVEFLVSFYNNEISEKSEIFDDQFSVERPDGSNFTLKIRSTKLEDSAMYFCASDSIRANEKLFFGSGTQLSVL.

The chain uses TRBV11-2 and TRBJ2-7, with 7 positions matching TRBD1. This CDR3 has 17 amino acids. The ends lost 5 bases at V and 2 bases at J; junction bases unmatched: 15. The germline CDR1 and CDR2 sequences are SGHAT and FQNNGV. CDR3 bases: TGTGCCAGCAGCCCCCGTCACGGGACAGTCTTAACCTACGAGCAGTACTTC. Protein: CASSPRHGTVLTYEQYF.

V usage is TRBV4-3 and J usage is TRBJ2-2; 8 bases match TRBD1. The CDR3 is 16 residues long. CDR1 LGHNA and CDR2 YSLEER come from the germline V gene. V gave up 5 bases and J gave up 4 bases; unmatched junction bases: 9. The CDR3 region is CASSSPGTGVTGELFF. Written as DNA, the CDR3 is TGCGCCAGCAGCTCCCCCGGGACAGGAGTCACCGGGGAGCTGTTTTTT.

J is TRBJ1-1 and V is TRBV19; D is possibly TRBD1 (6 bases). This CDR3 region has 15 residues. V lost 6 bases and J lost 2, with 16 bases in between. Germline V gene lookup returns CDR1 LNHDA and CDR2 SQIVND (reference sequence). The chain's CDR3 is CASRYRTDRNTEAFF. The DNA for the CDR3 is TGTGCCAGTAGATATCGGACAGACAGAAACACTGAAGCTTTCTTT.

V gene TRBV29-1 combines with J gene TRBJ2-2; tentative D call: TRBD2 (5 bases). The CDR3 extends over 14 amino acids. The germline V and J ends were trimmed by 4 bases and 1 base, with 10 bases remaining between them. CDR1 is SQVTM and CDR2 is ANQGSEA in the germline V gene. The CDR3 nucleotides read TGCAGCGTTGGGAGGTTGGGGAACACCGGGGAGCTGTTTTTT. Translated: CSVGRLGNTGELFF.

This clone turned up a few times. J is TRBJ2-5 and V is TRBV2, with D possibly being TRBD2 (5 bases). This CDR3 contains 13 residues. Germline V gives CDR1 SNHLY, CDR2 FYNNEI. V lost 6 bases, J lost 2 bases, and 10 bases lay in between. The CDR3 reads CASSRDRQETQYF. CDR3 DNA: TGTGCCAGCAGCCGGGATCGGCAAGAGACCCAGTACTTC.